This T cell receptor (beta chain) appears in the sequencing data of a study of control samples from healthy donors and cancer patients. Only in-frame clones appear in the TCRdb table, and some are missing; sequencing was by immunoSEQ multiplex PCR. The sample lists about 98,000 clones, roughly 82% occurring once. This CDR3 is 15 amino acids long. Losses at the gene ends were 6 bases for V and 6 bases for J; bases not matched to a gene: 11. Germline CDR1 reads MNHEY; CDR2 reads SVGAGI. Input material: blood. V is TRBV6-5 and J is TRBJ2-7, with 10 bases identical to TRBD1. This TCR came from a man aged 55 to 70 in good health. CDR3 nucleotides: TGTGCCAGCAGAACCGGGACAGGGGTAATCGGCGAGCAGTACTTC. Translated, it gives CASRTGTGVIGEQYF.